The 20 T cell receptor beta chains listed next were all sequenced from one sample in a study of Tregs in tolerant kidney transplant recipients. The protocol was immunoSEQ multiplex PCR, while the TCRdb copy is restricted to in-frame clones and leaves out a portion. The sample shows about 87,000 clones, approximately 94% of them seen only once. Sequenced here: CD4+ T cells from blood, sampled before the transplant. Receptors originate from a human donor who received a combined kidney and bone marrow transplant.

V and J are TRBV2 and TRBJ2-7; 8 bases are shared with TRBD1. Looked up from germline, CDR1 is SNHLY and CDR2 is FYNNEI. With V trimmed by 5 bases and J by 1 base, 7 bases remained unmatched. This CDR3 region has 15 residues. CDR3 region: CASSHRTGLSYEQYF. Here the CDR3 DNA reads TGTGCCAGCAGTCACCGGACAGGGCTTTCCTACGAGCAGTACTTC. Drawing the rest from reference TRBV2 and TRBJ2-7, the complete variable domain is EPEVTQTPSHQVTQMGQEVILRCVPISNHLYFYWYRQILGQKVEFLVSFYNNEISEKSEIFDDQFSVERPDGSNFTLKIRSTKLEDSAMYFCASSHRTGLSYEQYFGPGTRLTVT.

V gene TRBV6-6 combines with J gene TRBJ2-7; TRBD1 matches 10 bases. The J segment lost 0 bases and the V segment lost 2 bases, leaving 4 bases of the junction unmatched. The CDR3 extends over 16 amino acids. Germline CDR1 is MNHNY and CDR2 is SVGAGI (reference sequence). CDR3 protein: CASSYRDRGRSYEQYF. The CDR3 DNA reads TGTGCCAGCAGTTACCGTGACAGGGGGCGCTCCTACGAGCAGTACTTC.

The rearrangement uses TRBV11-3 and TRBJ2-2; maybe TRBD1 (6 bases). The CDR3 runs 14 residues. Germline assignment: CDR1 SGHNT and CDR2 YENEEA. Trimming left V 3 bases short and J 7 bases short, with 12 bases between. For the CDR3, the DNA is TGTGCCAGCAGCTTTCGCAGGGACATCGGGGAGCTGTTTTTT. Amino acid sequence: CASSFRRDIGELFF.

The chain combines TRBV7-2 with TRBJ2-1; TRBD2 is a possible D gene (5 bases). V lost 7 bases and J 9 bases, leaving 22 bases between the germline ends. The germline V gene has CDR1 SGHTA and CDR2 FQGNSA. CDR3 size: 15 residues. The CDR3 DNA is TGTGCCAGCACCAACACCATCGGCCTAGCCGGTGAGCAGTTCTTC. This codes for CASTNTIGLAGEQFF.

The rearrangement links TRBV10-3 to TRBJ1-2, with D tentatively TRBD1 (6 bases). This CDR3 region has 15 residues. Germline V lookup: CDR1 ENHRY, CDR2 SYGVKD. Between the trimmed V and J ends, which lost 11 bases and 6 bases, there was a span of 25 bases. The CDR3 DNA reads TGTGCCGCCACAACCAACAGGGATCTATTGAATGGCTACACCTTC. Translating it yields CAATTNRDLLNGYTF.

The chain is built from TRBV7-3 and TRBJ2-1, with 8 nucleotides matching TRBD2. V lost 2 bases, J lost 1 base, and 4 bases stayed unmatched. Germline-derived CDR1 and CDR2 are SGHTA and FQGTGA. This CDR3 is 16 amino acids long. The CDR3 protein is CASSLQSGSSYNEQFF. As DNA, the CDR3 is TGTGCCAGCAGCTTACAGAGCGGGAGTTCCTACAATGAGCAGTTCTTC.

The chain combines TRBV5-1 with TRBJ2-2; D remains ambiguous. CDR1 is SGHRS, CDR2 YFSETQ, per germline. V shed 4 bases and J shed 4 bases, with 8 bases lying between them. The CDR3 runs 13 residues. The CDR3 DNA reads TGCGCCAGCAGCCCTATTGGCACCGGGGAGCTGTTTTTT. Amino acids: CASSPIGTGELFF. Looking up the rest from reference TRBV5-1 and TRBJ2-2 gives the full variable domain: KAGVTQTPRYLIKTRGQQVTLSCSPISGHRSVSWYQQTPGQGLQFLFEYFSETQRNKGNFPGRFSGRQFSNSRSEMNVSTLELGDSALYLCASSPIGTGELFFGEGSRLTVL.

The rearrangement uses TRBV2 and TRBJ2-1; 10 bases fit TRBD2. The CDR3 totals 11 residues. The J segment lost 14 bases and the V segment lost 5 bases, leaving 3 bases of the junction unmatched. Germline CDR1 and CDR2: SNHLY and FYNNEI. In nucleotides, the CDR3 is TGTGCCAGCAGTCTAGCGGGAGTGGAGTTCTTC. Protein sequence: CASSLAGVEFF.

The chain employs TRBV29-1 and TRBJ2-7; 7 bases align to TRBD2. This CDR3 has 15 residues. V lost 7 bases to trimming and J lost 2 bases; unmatched junction nucleotides: 14. Germline V gene data show CDR1 as SQVTM and CDR2 as ANQGSEA. The CDR3 here is CSAAGFAGTTYEQYF. Here the CDR3 DNA reads TGCAGCGCAGCAGGTTTTGCAGGGACTACCTACGAGCAGTACTTC.

The V and J genes are TRBV6-5 and TRBJ2-7; 8 bases map to TRBD1. The germline CDR1 and CDR2 sequences are MNHEY and SVGAGI. The CDR3 has 15 residues. V lost 0 bases to trimming and J lost 3 bases; unmatched junction nucleotides: 4. This chain's CDR3 is CASSYSQGAIYEQYF. CDR3 in DNA: TGTGCCAGCAGTTACTCGCAGGGGGCGATCTACGAGCAGTACTTC.

The V gene is TRBV7-5, the J gene TRBJ1-2; the table's D call of TRBD1 was not tested on the DNA. TRBV7-5 is shown as a pseudogene. This CDR3 is 15 amino acids long. As DNA, the CDR3 is TGTGTCAGAAGCTTCCGGGACAGCGGTTTCTCCCTTTGTACCTTC. Its protein product is CVRSFRDSGFSLCTF.

The chain employs TRBV19 and TRBJ2-3; a weak D match, TRBD2 (6 bases). The germline gives CDR1 LNHDA, CDR2 SQIVND (reference sequence). V was trimmed by 3 bases and J by 7 bases, leaving 11 bases between them. CDR3 length equals 13 residues. CDR3 sequence reads: CASSMGLLNTQYF. CDR3 DNA: TGTGCCAGTAGTATGGGACTTCTAAATACGCAGTATTTT.

The chain combines TRBV10-3 with TRBJ2-5, with D perhaps TRBD1 (6 bases). Trimming took off 4 bases at V and 7 bases at J, with 16 bases between the two ends. CDR3 size: 14 residues. From germline, CDR1 is ENHRY and CDR2 SYGVKD. The CDR3 DNA is TGTGCCATCAGTGGGGGTGACAGGCCCGGGACCCAGTACTTC. This encodes CAISGGDRPGTQYF.

The chain uses TRBV6-5 and TRBJ2-1, with D possibly being TRBD2 (5 bases). The germline CDR1 and CDR2 sequences are MNHEY and SVGAGI. The CDR3 is 15 amino acids. Deletions cut 2 bases from V and 7 bases from J, with 15 bases between. CDR3 sequence reads: CASSYIGPRRNEQFF. The CDR3 nucleotides are TGTGCCAGCAGTTACATTGGCCCTAGGAGGAATGAGCAGTTCTTC.

The chain is built from TRBV7-9 and TRBJ1-2, with D tentatively TRBD1 (5 bases). V lost 1 base and J 4 bases, leaving 10 bases between the germline ends. Germline V gives CDR1 SEHNR, CDR2 FQNEAQ (reference sequence). This CDR3 has 14 amino acids. CDR3 bases: TGTGCCAGCAGCTTAGTGCAGGGTTCCTATGGCTACACCTTC. Protein sequence: CASSLVQGSYGYTF. Full variable domain (missing parts from reference TRBV7-9 and TRBJ1-2): DTGVSQNPRHKITKRGQNVTFRCDPISEHNRLYWYRQTLGQGPEFLTYFQNEAQLEKSRLLSDRFSAERPKGSFSTLEIQRTEQGDSAMYLCASSLVQGSYGYTFGSGTRLTVV.

The V gene is TRBV28, the J gene TRBJ1-3; D not resolved. Trimming left V 6 bases short and J 0 bases short, with 15 bases between. The CDR3 totals 16 residues. In germline, CDR1 is MDHEN, CDR2 SYDVKM. The CDR3 region is CASRKAGSTSGNTIYF. The DNA of the CDR3 is TGTGCCAGCAGAAAAGCGGGCAGCACCTCTGGAAACACCATATATTTT.

The chain employs TRBV7-8 and TRBJ1-2; 9 bases align to TRBD1. The CDR3 has 15 residues. Unmatched junction bases numbered 3, after V lost 0 bases and J lost 4 bases. Looked up from germline, CDR1 is SGHVS and CDR2 is FQNEAQ. CDR3 nucleotide sequence: TGTGCCAGCAGCTTAGCGGGACAGGGCCCCTATGGCTACACCTTC. Protein product: CASSLAGQGPYGYTF.

The genes are TRBV6-5 and TRBJ2-7; 7 positions match TRBD1. Per germline, CDR1 MNHEY and CDR2 SVGAGI. V lost 6 bases and J lost 4; bases outside the gene matches: 6. The CDR3 length is 13 residues. The CDR3 region has the DNA TGTGCCAGCAGCTACAGGGGTCTGTACGAGCAGTACTTC. It encodes CASSYRGLYEQYF.

V and J are TRBV29-1 and TRBJ2-1, with 8 nucleotides matching TRBD1. V lost 5 bases and J lost 10; bases outside the gene matches: 13. The germline V gene encodes CDR1 SQVTM and CDR2 ANQGSEA. The CDR3 totals 14 residues. CDR3 sequence reads: CSVSRDRRRNEQFF. The CDR3 coding sequence is TGCAGCGTTTCCAGGGACAGGAGACGTAACGAGCAGTTCTTC.

V gene TRBV7-6 combines with J gene TRBJ2-7; 8 nucleotides agree with TRBD1. The CDR3 length is 12 residues. The trim removed 5 bases at V and 7 bases at J, leaving 4 bases unmatched. Germline-derived CDR1 and CDR2 are SGHVS and FNYEAQ. CDR3 DNA sequence: TGTGCCAGCAGCCCTTGGACAGGGGAGCAGTACTTC. As protein: CASSPWTGEQYF.